The T cell receptor (beta chain) under discussion was sequenced for a study of T cell changes during pregnancy in multiple sclerosis. Only in-frame clones appear in the TCRdb table, and some are missing; sequencing was by immunoSEQ multiplex PCR. Of around 40,000 clones listed, 80% to 90% are singletons. Germline V CDR1 and CDR2: SQVTM, ANQGSEA. The CDR3 has 13 residues. V shed 7 bases and J shed 0 bases, with 10 bases lying between them. This clone was counted a few times. The clonotype originates from a female donor with multiple sclerosis, enrolled in a pregnancy study. The chain carries TRBV29-1 and TRBJ2-1, with a tentative D call TRBD1 (6 bases). Material: CD4+ T cells from peripheral blood mononuclear cells, obtained in the first trimester of pregnancy. Here the CDR3 DNA reads TGCAGCGCCACAGGGAGCTCCTACAATGAGCAGTTCTTC. It codes for CSATGSSYNEQFF.